The entry that follows covers one T cell receptor (beta chain) sequence. The data stem from a study of CD8+ T cells in alopecia areata. The sample's treatment: oral pan-JAK inhibitor, 5-10 mg twice daily. Following extraction, RNA underwent reverse transcription to cDNA, which served as the sequencing template. Produced via immunoSEQ multiplex PCR; TCRdb's table is partial and in-frame only. This table holds 200,000 to 250,000 clones, around 57% found once. This TCR was recovered from a human donor with alopecia areata. The sample consisted of CD4+ T cells sorted from blood, taken at week 4, from a patient treated with tofacitinib.

The CDR3 is CSVKGLMNTEAFF. Here the CDR3 DNA reads TGCAGCGTTAAGGGCTTAATGAACACTGAAGCTTTCTTT. The V gene is TRBV29-1, the J gene TRBJ1-1, with D unresolved. CDR1 is SQVTM, CDR2 ANQGSEA, per germline. The germline V and J ends were trimmed by 5 bases and 0 bases, with 10 bases remaining between them. The CDR3 contains 13 residues.